Following are 7 T cell receptor beta chains from one sample sequenced in a study of blood T cell repertoires in COVID-19 (dated by TCRdb to 2020 to 2022). The library was made by the immunoSEQ multiplex PCR assay. TCRdb took over this immuneACCESS table, retaining in-frame rearrangements with V and J assigned. Such tables are incomplete; in checked studies, under half of the missing clones stem from an unresolved V gene, and the remainder is unexplained. The table for this sample lists some 230,000 clones; approximately 80% of them were counted only once. Approximately 15% of the sample lies in the top ten. The material sequenced was PBMCs or T cells enriched from blood (not recorded which). The receptors derive from a man in his forties who had recovered from COVID-19.

V is TRBV6-2 or TRBV6-3 and J is TRBJ1-2; 11 positions match TRBD1. Germline values: CDR1 MNHEY, CDR2 SVGEGT. Unmatched junction bases numbered 4, after V lost 6 bases and J lost 13 bases. The CDR3 extends over 11 amino acids. Here the CDR3 DNA reads TGTGCCAGCAGCTCGGGGACAGGGGGCACCTTC. This codes for CASSSGTGGTF.

The rearrangement links TRBV21-1 to TRBJ1-1; the table names TRBD1, a call not compared with the DNA. TRBV21-1 is recorded as a pseudogene. The CDR3 has 14 amino acids. The DNA for the CDR3 is TGTGCCAGCAGCAGCGACAGAGACCACACTGAAGCTTTCTTT. As protein: CASSSDRDHTEAFF.

CDR3 bases: TGCGCCAGCCCAACCGGACAGGGGCCCTTGGGGCCCCAGCATTTT. It yields the protein CASPTGQGPLGPQHF. The rearrangement uses TRBV5-1 and TRBJ1-5; 9 bases align to TRBD1. The CDR3 runs 15 residues. Germline assignment: CDR1 SGHRS and CDR2 YFSETQ. The J segment lost 9 bases and the V segment lost 7 bases, leaving 14 bases of the junction unmatched.

The sample holds a few counts of this clone. This chain uses TRBV28 with TRBJ2-3; 7 bases map to TRBD1. This CDR3 is 16 amino acids long. Germline V lookup: CDR1 MDHEN, CDR2 SYDVKM. Losses at the gene ends were 7 bases for V and 9 bases for J; bases not matched to a gene: 19. CDR3 coding DNA: TGTGCCAGCACCATGACAGGGATGGCCATAATTGGGACGCAGTATTTT. Translation: CASTMTGMAIIGTQYF.

This clone showed up just once. The rearrangement joins TRBV18 to TRBJ2-2, with TRBD1 as a possible D gene (5 bases). The CDR3 covers 15 residues. Germline values: CDR1 KGHSH, CDR2 LQKENI. The V and J ends lost 8 bases and 1 base respectively, with 14 bases between them. CDR3 DNA: TGTGCCAGCCCGCCCTTTGGACAGAACACCGGGGAGCTGTTTTTT. This gives the protein CASPPFGQNTGELFF.

This chain connects TRBV6-6 to TRBJ2-7; D possibly corresponds to TRBD2 (5 bases). Germline V gives CDR1 MNHNY, CDR2 SVGAGI (reference sequence). Trimming removed 6 bases at V and 2 bases at J, with 8 bases between. The CDR3 covers 12 residues. The DNA for the CDR3 is TGTGCCAGCAGCACCGGGGCCTACGAGCAGTACTTC. Protein product: CASSTGAYEQYF.

The chain links TRBV5-1 to TRBJ1-4; the match to TRBD1 covers 9 bases. CDR3 size: 14 residues. Germline-derived CDR1 and CDR2 are SGHRS and YFSETQ. V was clipped by 4 bases and J by 7 bases; unmatched bases: 5. The DNA for the CDR3 is TGCGCCAGCAGCCCCGGGACAGGGAGTGAAAAACTGTTTTTT. Protein product: CASSPGTGSEKLFF.